This T cell receptor (beta chain) was obtained from a study of CD8+CD57+ T cells in acquired aplastic anemia. This CDR3 has 13 amino acids. Germline lookup yields CDR1 SGHRS and CDR2 YFSETQ. Template material for TCR beta VDJ and CDR3 profiling consisted of genomic DNA. TCRdb re-called the reads through MiXCR, storing one row per CDR3 protein. The sample has roughly 150,000 distinct CDR3 sequences, around 47% seen once; the top ten hold roughly 3.5%. On this clonotype: This may be a read error, as it is one base from a much larger clone.

Previously, flow cytometry had revealed CD8+CD57+ cell expansion in the patients chosen for sequencing. The genes are TRBV5-1 and TRBJ2-2; possibly TRBD1 for D (6 bases). Sequenced sample: sorted CD4+, CD8+, or CD8+CD57+ T cells (not recorded which) from PBMCs. The receptor's source is a human donor with aplastic anemia. The CDR3 region has the DNA TGCGCCAGCAGCTTATGGGACACCGGGGAGCTGCTTTTT. It codes for CASSLWDTGELLF. The entire variable domain, with the rest obtained from reference TRBV5-1 and TRBJ2-2, is as follows: KAGVTQTPRYLIKTRGQQVTLSCSPISGHRSVSWYQQTPGQGLQFLFEYFSETQRNKGNFPGRFSGRQFSNSRSEMNVSTLELGDSALYLCASSLWDTGELLFGEGSRLTVL.